Listed below are T cell receptor beta chains from one sample, sequenced in a study of T cells in tuberculosis. Some clones are missing from TCRdb's copy, which holds only in-frame ones; the method was immunoSEQ multiplex PCR. The data show tens of thousands of clones, 81% seen once. The specimen was CD1b-GMM tetramer-negative cells sorted from PBMCs. The receptor source for this set is an adult woman with latent tuberculosis. Both conserved end residues are part of each CDR3. The order of the fields is D gene, clone size, V gene, J gene, CDR3 protein, CDR3 DNA. A D gene is named only where the DNA matches it firmly. Size values are once, few and many counts, or a class for expanded clones, and some rows have none.

d_call: .; clone_size: .; v_call: TRBV4-1; j_call: TRBJ1-2; cdr3_aa: CASSQERPQGYYGYTF; cdr3_nt: TGCGCCAGCAGCCAGGAGCGACCTCAGGGGTACTATGGCTACACCTTC
d_call: .; clone_size: .; v_call: TRBV18; j_call: TRBJ2-7; cdr3_aa: CASSPDGSRNHEQYF; cdr3_nt: TGTGCCAGCTCTCCTGACGGGAGCCGGAACCACGAGCAGTACTTC
d_call: .; clone_size: .; v_call: TRBV2; j_call: TRBJ1-2; cdr3_aa: CASRSGEDYGYTF; cdr3_nt: TGTGCCAGCAGGTCCGGGGAGGACTATGGCTACACCTTC
d_call: .; clone_size: .; v_call: TRBV2; j_call: TRBJ2-2; cdr3_aa: CASRPQYTGELFF; cdr3_nt: TGTGCCAGCAGACCCCAGTACACCGGGGAGCTGTTTTTT
d_call: TRBD2; clone_size: .; v_call: TRBV6-1; j_call: TRBJ2-7; cdr3_aa: CASDRREGGYEQYF; cdr3_nt: TGTGCCAGCGATCGGCGGGAGGGCGGGTACGAGCAGTACTTC
d_call: .; clone_size: .; v_call: TRBV5-1; j_call: TRBJ1-3; cdr3_aa: CASSLIYGKGAGNTIYF; cdr3_nt: TGCGCCAGCAGCTTGATTTATGGTAAGGGGGCTGGAAACACCATATATTTT
d_call: .; clone_size: .; v_call: TRBV20-1; j_call: TRBJ1-1; cdr3_aa: CSASGSSEAFF; cdr3_nt: TGCAGTGCTAGCGGGTCCTCTGAAGCTTTCTTT
d_call: .; clone_size: .; v_call: TRBV2; j_call: TRBJ1-5; cdr3_aa: CASSYQGLSNQPQHF; cdr3_nt: TGTGCCAGCAGTTACCAGGGACTTAGCAATCAGCCCCAGCATTTT
d_call: TRBD2; clone_size: .; v_call: TRBV9; j_call: TRBJ2-3; cdr3_aa: CASSTGLAGFTDTQYF; cdr3_nt: TGTGCCAGCAGCACCGGACTAGCGGGATTCACAGATACGCAGTATTTT
d_call: .; clone_size: .; v_call: TRBV6-1; j_call: TRBJ1-6; cdr3_aa: CASSEGDSLHF; cdr3_nt: TGTGCCAGCAGTGAAGGGGACTCCCTCCACTTT
d_call: .; clone_size: .; v_call: TRBV19; j_call: TRBJ1-2; cdr3_aa: CASSIEQGHGYTF; cdr3_nt: TGTGCCAGTAGTATAGAACAGGGCCATGGCTACACCTTC
d_call: TRBD2; clone_size: .; v_call: TRBV5-4; j_call: TRBJ2-7; cdr3_aa: CASSPPGGGTYEQYF; cdr3_nt: TGTGCCAGCAGCCCCCCCGGGGGGGGGACCTACGAGCAGTACTTC
d_call: TRBD1; clone_size: .; v_call: TRBV5-6; j_call: TRBJ2-1; cdr3_aa: CASSPRTGQGNNEQFF; cdr3_nt: TGTGCCAGCAGCCCCCGGACGGGACAGGGCAACAATGAGCAGTTCTTC
d_call: TRBD2; clone_size: .; v_call: TRBV7-9; j_call: TRBJ2-7; cdr3_aa: CASSSSSGPYEQYF; cdr3_nt: TGTGCCAGCAGTTCGTCTAGCGGACCCTACGAGCAGTACTTC
d_call: TRBD1; clone_size: .; v_call: TRBV5-1; j_call: TRBJ1-2; cdr3_aa: CASSFSQGENGYTF; cdr3_nt: TGCGCCAGCAGCTTCTCACAGGGGGAGAATGGCTACACCTTC
d_call: TRBD1; clone_size: once; v_call: TRBV6-4; j_call: TRBJ2-5; cdr3_aa: CASSDELTGEETQYF; cdr3_nt: TGTGCCAGCAGTGACGAACTTACAGGGGAAGAGACCCAGTACTTC
d_call: .; clone_size: .; v_call: TRBV6-5; j_call: TRBJ1-2; cdr3_aa: CASRPNDTPREGYTF; cdr3_nt: TGTGCCAGCAGACCCAACGACACCCCGAGGGAAGGCTACACCTTC
d_call: TRBD1; clone_size: .; v_call: TRBV25-1; j_call: TRBJ2-3; cdr3_aa: CASSDRQGTGGTQYF; cdr3_nt: TGTGCCAGCAGTGACCGACAGGGTACAGGAGGTACGCAGTATTTT
d_call: .; clone_size: .; v_call: TRBV30; j_call: TRBJ1-1; cdr3_aa: CAWSSDTEAFF; cdr3_nt: TGTGCCTGGAGTTCGGACACTGAAGCTTTCTTT
d_call: .; clone_size: .; v_call: TRBV9; j_call: TRBJ1-2; cdr3_aa: CASSVDTGYRGYTF; cdr3_nt: TGTGCCAGCAGCGTAGATACAGGGTATCGTGGCTACACCTTC
d_call: .; clone_size: .; v_call: TRBV5-1; j_call: TRBJ1-1; cdr3_aa: CASSLTTGPYTEAFF; cdr3_nt: TGCGCCAGCAGCTTAACCACAGGACCATACACTGAAGCTTTCTTT
d_call: .; clone_size: .; v_call: TRBV19; j_call: TRBJ2-3; cdr3_aa: CASSFRQDSTDTQYF; cdr3_nt: TGTGCCAGTAGTTTCCGACAGGACAGCACAGATACGCAGTATTTT
d_call: TRBD1; clone_size: .; v_call: TRBV28; j_call: TRBJ1-6; cdr3_aa: CASSRGTGANSPLHF; cdr3_nt: TGTGCCAGCAGTCGCGGGACAGGCGCCAATTCACCCCTCCACTTT
d_call: .; clone_size: .; v_call: TRBV11-2; j_call: TRBJ2-1; cdr3_aa: CASSLGGQSEQFF; cdr3_nt: TGTGCCAGCAGCTTGGGGGGGCAGAGTGAGCAGTTCTTC
d_call: TRBD1; clone_size: .; v_call: TRBV6-1; j_call: TRBJ1-1; cdr3_aa: CASSYTGVAFF; cdr3_nt: TGTGCCAGCAGTTATACAGGGGTAGCTTTCTTT
d_call: .; clone_size: few; v_call: TRBV4-3; j_call: TRBJ2-2; cdr3_aa: CASSQEPGGTGELFF; cdr3_nt: TGCGCCAGCAGCCAAGAGCCGGGTGGCACCGGGGAGCTGTTTTTT
d_call: TRBD2; clone_size: .; v_call: TRBV27; j_call: TRBJ2-1; cdr3_aa: CASSLSGNSYNEQFF; cdr3_nt: TGTGCCAGCAGTCTCAGCGGGAACTCCTACAATGAGCAGTTCTTC
d_call: TRBD2; clone_size: .; v_call: TRBV9; j_call: TRBJ2-1; cdr3_aa: CASASGSYNEQFF; cdr3_nt: TGTGCCAGCGCCAGCGGGAGTTACAATGAGCAGTTCTTC
d_call: .; clone_size: .; v_call: TRBV11-2; j_call: TRBJ1-4; cdr3_aa: CASSLDPGDEKLFF; cdr3_nt: TGTGCCAGCAGCTTAGACCCAGGGGATGAAAAACTGTTTTTT
d_call: .; clone_size: .; v_call: TRBV10-3; j_call: TRBJ1-1; cdr3_aa: CAISESRQGLEAFF; cdr3_nt: TGTGCCATCAGTGAGTCGCGGCAGGGACTTGAAGCTTTCTTT
d_call: TRBD1; clone_size: .; v_call: TRBV14; j_call: TRBJ2-2; cdr3_aa: CASSAHQGVTGELFF; cdr3_nt: TGTGCCAGCAGCGCCCACCAGGGGGTAACCGGGGAGCTGTTTTTT
d_call: .; clone_size: .; v_call: TRBV5-5; j_call: TRBJ2-5; cdr3_aa: CASCQDSGETQYF; cdr3_nt: TGTGCCAGCTGTCAGGACTCCGGAGAGACCCAGTACTTC
d_call: .; clone_size: .; v_call: TRBV29-1; j_call: TRBJ1-3; cdr3_aa: CSVDRRNTIYF; cdr3_nt: TGCAGCGTCGACAGGAGAAACACCATATATTTT
d_call: .; clone_size: once; v_call: TRBV9; j_call: TRBJ2-5; cdr3_aa: CASSPRTTPQETQYF; cdr3_nt: TGTGCCAGCAGCCCAAGGACTACACCCCAAGAGACCCAGTACTTC
d_call: TRBD2; clone_size: .; v_call: TRBV2; j_call: TRBJ2-2; cdr3_aa: CASKGTSGSGGELFF; cdr3_nt: TGTGCCAGCAAAGGCACTAGCGGGAGCGGCGGGGAGCTGTTTTTT
d_call: .; clone_size: .; v_call: TRBV10-2; j_call: TRBJ2-2; cdr3_aa: CASSVPGELFF; cdr3_nt: TGCGCCAGCAGTGTCCCGGGGGAGCTGTTTTTT
d_call: .; clone_size: .; v_call: TRBV9; j_call: TRBJ2-7; cdr3_aa: CASSTPRGKVSYEQYF; cdr3_nt: TGTGCCAGCAGCACCCCGCGGGGAAAAGTCTCCTACGAGCAGTACTTC
d_call: .; clone_size: .; v_call: TRBV18; j_call: TRBJ1-5; cdr3_aa: CASSPEGDQPQHF; cdr3_nt: TGCGCCAGCTCACCCGAGGGAGATCAGCCCCAGCATTTT
d_call: .; clone_size: .; v_call: TRBV6-1; j_call: TRBJ2-7; cdr3_aa: CASSVQYEQYF; cdr3_nt: TGTGCCAGCAGTGTCCAGTACGAGCAGTACTTC
d_call: .; clone_size: .; v_call: TRBV28; j_call: TRBJ2-1; cdr3_aa: CASSPPGTPQRQFF; cdr3_nt: TGTGCCAGCAGTCCTCCCGGGACACCCCAGAGGCAGTTCTTC
d_call: .; clone_size: .; v_call: TRBV6-5; j_call: TRBJ1-1; cdr3_aa: CASSYSSLNTEAFF; cdr3_nt: TGTGCCAGCAGTTACTCGAGTCTGAACACTGAAGCTTTCTTT
d_call: TRBD2; clone_size: .; v_call: TRBV13; j_call: TRBJ2-1; cdr3_aa: CASSSTSVRVDEQFF; cdr3_nt: TGTGCCAGCAGCTCTACTAGCGTTAGGGTCGATGAGCAGTTCTTC
d_call: TRBD2; clone_size: .; v_call: TRBV5-1; j_call: TRBJ2-3; cdr3_aa: CASSPSSGGFTDTQYF; cdr3_nt: TGCGCCAGCAGCCCTTCTAGCGGGGGGTTCACAGATACGCAGTATTTT
d_call: TRBD1; clone_size: .; v_call: TRBV18; j_call: TRBJ2-4; cdr3_aa: CASSPRGQGENIQYF; cdr3_nt: TGTGCCAGCTCACCACGTGGACAGGGAGAAAACATTCAGTACTTC
d_call: .; clone_size: .; v_call: TRBV27; j_call: TRBJ1-1; cdr3_aa: CASSFTGNTEAFF; cdr3_nt: TGTGCCAGCAGTTTCACAGGGAACACTGAAGCTTTCTTT
d_call: TRBD2; clone_size: once; v_call: TRBV9; j_call: TRBJ2-5; cdr3_aa: CASSARTGGGTQYF; cdr3_nt: TGTGCCAGCAGCGCCAGGACTGGCGGGGGGACCCAGTACTTC
d_call: TRBD1; clone_size: .; v_call: TRBV5-8; j_call: TRBJ1-4; cdr3_aa: CASSEYRGYNEKLFF; cdr3_nt: TGTGCCAGCAGCGAATACAGGGGTTATAATGAAAAACTGTTTTTT
d_call: .; clone_size: .; v_call: TRBV4-2; j_call: TRBJ1-2; cdr3_aa: CASSQDQGGGYTF; cdr3_nt: TGTGCCAGCAGCCAAGATCAAGGGGGTGGCTACACCTTC
d_call: TRBD2; clone_size: .; v_call: TRBV28; j_call: TRBJ2-1; cdr3_aa: CASSLWTSGNFNEQFF; cdr3_nt: TGTGCCAGCAGTTTATGGACTAGCGGGAATTTCAATGAGCAGTTCTTC
d_call: TRBD1; clone_size: .; v_call: TRBV7-3; j_call: TRBJ2-7; cdr3_aa: CASSPRPGQGSEQYF; cdr3_nt: TGTGCCAGCAGCCCACGACCGGGACAGGGGAGCGAGCAGTACTTC